Shown below are 14 T cell receptor beta chains from a single sample sequenced in a study of blood T cell repertoires in COVID-19 (dated by TCRdb to 2020 to 2022). Libraries were built with the immunoSEQ multiplex PCR assay. TCRdb took this table from immuneACCESS and kept in-frame rearrangements with V and J called. Such tables lack part of the clones; where checked against another copy, unresolved V genes explain under half of the gap, and the rest is unexplained. Counted in this sample were roughly 100,000 clones; around 90% of them appeared once. The ten largest clones capture about 4% of the sample. Specimen: peripheral blood. These receptors all come from a human donor with COVID-19, enrolled during active disease. The donor label of this sample is uncertain.

The J gene is TRBJ2-3, the V gene TRBV4-1, with D possibly matching TRBD1 (6 bases). Per germline, CDR1 MGHRA and CDR2 YSYEKL. V was shortened by 3 bases and J by 5 bases, with 24 bases between the two germline ends. This CDR3 region has 18 residues. The CDR3 nucleotides are TGCGCCAGCAGCCATGGTCCGGTTCCCTCCCAACAGGGAGATACGCAGTATTTT. Translated, it gives CASSHGPVPSQQGDTQYF.

The chain has TRBV3-1 (or the pseudogene TRBV3-2) and TRBJ2-7; 8 nucleotides match TRBD2. V lost 0 bases to trimming and J lost 8 bases; unmatched junction nucleotides: 12. Germline lookup yields CDR1 LGHDT and CDR2 YNNKEL (reference sequence). The CDR3 runs to 16 residues. The CDR3 nucleotides read TGTGCCAGCAGCCAAGATCAATCTAGCGGGTGGTTAAAGCAGTACTTC. Translation: CASSQDQSSGWLKQYF.

The chain has TRBV3-1 (or the pseudogene TRBV3-2) and TRBJ1-1; D might be TRBD1 (5 bases). V lost 4 bases and J 5 bases, leaving 14 bases between the germline ends. CDR3 length equals 14 residues. Germline V gives CDR1 LGHDT, CDR2 YNNKEL (reference sequence). The CDR3 sequence: CASSPSVEGTEAFF. The CDR3 DNA reads as TGTGCCAGCAGCCCCTCGGTGGAGGGGACTGAAGCTTTCTTT.

J is TRBJ1-1 and V is TRBV7-7; D possibly corresponds to TRBD1 (5 bases). The V gene's germline CDR1 is SSHAT and CDR2 FNYEAQ (reference sequence). V lost 5 bases, J lost 7 bases, and 14 bases lay in between. The CDR3 sequence is 13 residues long. The CDR3 loop is CASSPNRDSEAFF. In DNA, the CDR3 is TGTGCCAGCAGCCCTAACCGAGACAGTGAAGCTTTCTTT.

The chain employs TRBV3-1 (or the pseudogene TRBV3-2) and TRBJ2-7; 10 bases are shared with TRBD2. V was pared by 3 bases and J by 4 bases, with 9 bases of the junction left unmatched. This CDR3 comprises 16 residues. Germline V gene lookup returns CDR1 LGHDT and CDR2 YNNKEL (reference sequence). The CDR3 loop is CASSHPPGTSEYEQYF. The CDR3 bases are TGTGCCAGCAGCCACCCCCCCGGGACTAGCGAGTACGAGCAGTACTTC.

The chain links TRBV5-1 to TRBJ1-4, with D perhaps matching TRBD1 (6 bases). The V and J ends lost 0 bases and 0 bases respectively, with 9 bases between them. The CDR3 runs 16 residues. Looked up from germline, CDR1 is SGHRS and CDR2 is YFSETQ. The CDR3: CASSLDRAATNEKLFF. CDR3 in DNA: TGCGCCAGCAGCTTGGACAGGGCTGCAACTAATGAAAAACTGTTTTTT.

The V and J genes are TRBV29-1 and TRBJ1-5; TRBD1 might be the D (6 bases). This CDR3 contains 14 residues. Germline lookup yields CDR1 SQVTM and CDR2 ANQGSEA. Between the trimmed V and J ends, which lost 5 bases and 4 bases, there was a span of 15 bases. CDR3 in DNA: TGCAGCGTTTATCTCGCAGGGGCTAATCAGCCCCAGCATTTT. Translation: CSVYLAGANQPQHF.

CDR3 sequence: CASSKSGSERLGGTDTQYF. The CDR3 region has the DNA TGTGCCAGCAGCAAATCGGGGTCGGAGCGACTAGGGGGCACAGATACGCAGTATTTT. The chain links TRBV21-1 to TRBJ2-3; the table's D call, TRBD2, was not checked against the DNA. TRBV21-1 is a pseudogene segment. This CDR3 spans 19 amino acids.

The chain links TRBV4-1 to TRBJ1-2, with TRBD1 as a possible D gene (6 bases). V lost 1 base and J lost 4, with 16 bases in between. The CDR3 is made up of 16 amino acids. Germline assignment: CDR1 MGHRA and CDR2 YSYEKL. The CDR3 sequence is CASSQARGGHGYGYTF. The CDR3, as DNA: TGCGCCAGCAGCCAAGCCCGGGGGGGGCACGGCTATGGCTACACCTTC.

The chain recombines TRBV3-1 (or the pseudogene TRBV3-2) with TRBJ1-1; weak D call: TRBD1 (6 bases). CDR3 length: 13 amino acids. V dropped 2 bases and J dropped 11 bases, with 15 bases sitting between them. The germline V gene has CDR1 LGHDT and CDR2 YNNKEL (reference sequence). DNA of the CDR3: TGTGCCAGCAGCCAACGTGGGGGGGCGAGTGCTTTCTTT. Its protein is CASSQRGGASAFF.

This clone came up a few times. This chain joins TRBV2 and TRBJ1-1, with 8 bases identical to TRBD1. This CDR3 is 14 amino acids long. V gave up 6 bases and J gave up 1 base; unmatched junction bases: 4. Germline-derived CDR1 and CDR2 are SNHLY and FYNNEI. Here the CDR3 DNA reads TGTGCCAGCAGGACGGACAGGGCGAACACTGAAGCTTTCTTT. As protein: CASRTDRANTEAFF. The full variable domain, rest sourced from reference TRBV2 and TRBJ1-1, is EPEVTQTPSHQVTQMGQEVILRCVPISNHLYFYWYRQILGQKVEFLVSFYNNEISEKSEIFDDQFSVERPDGSNFTLKIRSTKLEDSAMYFCASRTDRANTEAFFGQGTRLTVV.

CDR3 DNA sequence: TGTGTCAGGTCGGGGGGGGTACAGCCCGTGAAAGCTTTCTTT. Protein: CVRSGGVQPVKAFF. The chain is built from TRBV7-5 and TRBJ1-1. TRBV7-5 is tagged as a pseudogene. This CDR3 is 14 amino acids long.

The chain carries TRBV5-1 and TRBJ2-3; TRBD2 might be the D (6 bases). CDR3 size: 17 residues. Germline CDR1 reads SGHRS; CDR2 reads YFSETQ. Trimming left V 1 base short and J 0 bases short, with 15 bases between. CDR3 nucleotides: TGCGCCAGCAGCTTGTACGGGGGTTTACCTAGCACAGATACGCAGTATTTT. Its translation: CASSLYGGLPSTDTQYF.

V is TRBV18 and J is TRBJ1-1, with D possibly TRBD1 on 6 matching bases. The CDR3 runs 16 residues. V was cut by 3 bases and J by 1 base, with 15 bases left in between. The germline CDR1 and CDR2 sequences are KGHSH and LQKENI. The CDR3 region is CASSPITGIENTEAFF. The CDR3, as DNA: TGTGCCAGCTCACCGATAACAGGGATCGAGAACACTGAAGCTTTCTTT.